The sample holds one count of the clone carrying this T cell receptor beta chain. The antigen is not known. The entry originates in a study of post-analysis software for immune sequencing data. Study details: Patients with relapsing-remitting, secondary progressive and progressive-relapsing multiple sclerosis courses were all represented. Study observations and caveats: Samples prepared in the same batch strongly co-clustered by F measure. In patients, TRBV5-6, TRBV5-1 and TRBV20-1 belonged to roughly five TRBV segments found more frequently than in controls. Significantly lower normalized Chao1 diversity was seen in multiple sclerosis patients than in controls.

The germline CDR1 and CDR2 sequences are SGHTA and FQGNSA. The CDR3 consists of 14 residues. With 5 bases removed from V and 7 bases from J, the gap between germline ends came to 18 bases. Unique-molecular-identifier-tagged TCR beta cDNA libraries were used. TCRdb re-derived calls from the PCR reads in MiXCR, one entry per CDR3 protein. The table includes hundreds of thousands of distinct CDR3 sequences, 53% detected once. This receptor was obtained from a girl aged 5 to 17 with multiple sclerosis. The chain is built from TRBV7-2 and TRBJ2-7; D is perhaps TRBD1 or TRBD2 (5 bases each). The sample was blood. For the CDR3, the DNA is TGTGCCAGCAGCCTACCGGGACCAACAAGGGAGCAGTACTTC. Translation: CASSLPGPTREQYF.